The 16 T cell receptor beta chains below come from one sample, sequenced in a study of T cell repertoires in ileal Crohn's disease. The assay was immunoSEQ multiplex PCR, and TCRdb's table has in-frame clones only and misses some. Counted here are over 14,000 clones, around 79% occurring once; the ten biggest clones make up about 4.5%. The specimen was ileal tissue. Receptors originate from an adult with Crohn's disease.

The rearrangement joins TRBV19 to TRBJ1-2; D gene unclear. Germline CDR1 reads LNHDA; CDR2 reads SQIVND (reference sequence). CDR3 size: 15 residues. Trimming removed 5 bases from V and 3 bases from J, with 16 bases in between. This CDR3 is CASSARPPRDYGYTF. For the CDR3, the DNA is TGTGCCAGTAGTGCAAGGCCGCCTCGGGACTATGGCTACACCTTC.

This chain uses TRBV5-1 with TRBJ2-3, with D possibly matching TRBD1 (5 bases). V was cut by 4 bases and J by 2 bases, with 11 bases left in between. CDR3 size: 14 residues. Germline V lookup: CDR1 SGHRS, CDR2 YFSETQ. In nucleotides, the CDR3 is TGCGCCAGCAGCATGACGGACACCACAGATACGCAGTATTTT. It encodes CASSMTDTTDTQYF.

The sample holds a few counts of this clone. A junction end diverges from the germline sequence, so it may reflect a read error. CDR3 sequence (DNA): TGTGCCAGCAGCCAAGATTCGGACTCTTCTAACTTT. It is translated as CASSQDSDSSNF. The genes are TRBV14 and TRBJ2-3; tentatively, D is TRBD2 (5 bases). The germline V gene has CDR1 SGHDN and CDR2 FVKESK. The CDR3 length is 12 residues.

This chain uses TRBV6-5 with TRBJ1-1, with 9 bases matching TRBD1. This CDR3 spans 15 amino acids. Germline V lookup: CDR1 MNHEY, CDR2 SVGAGI. V dropped 0 bases and J dropped 5; count of bases not matched to a gene: 4. The CDR3 region has the DNA TGTGCCAGCAGTTACTCTCAGACAGGGGGTACTGAAGCTTTCTTT. As protein: CASSYSQTGGTEAFF.

V and J are TRBV5-1 and TRBJ2-2; 8 bases line up with TRBD2. The germline V gene encodes CDR1 SGHRS and CDR2 YFSETQ. CDR3 length: 15 amino acids. J gave up 6 bases and V 2 bases, and 6 bases lay outside the gene matches. This chain's CDR3 is CASSFQAGAAGELFF. The CDR3 nucleotides are TGCGCCAGCAGCTTTCAAGCGGGGGCGGCCGGGGAGCTGTTTTTT.

V is TRBV9 and J is TRBJ2-7, with a tentative D call TRBD1 (6 bases). V dropped 0 bases and J dropped 3 bases, with 13 bases sitting between them. Germline assignment: CDR1 SGDLS and CDR2 YYNGEE. The CDR3 is made up of 15 amino acids. CDR3 in DNA: TGTGCCAGCAGCGTAGGACCCGGGACACACTACGAGCAGTACTTC. Protein product: CASSVGPGTHYEQYF.

The chain is built from TRBV5-1 and TRBJ1-5; TRBD1 is a possible D gene (5 bases). Trimming removed 1 base at V and 3 bases at J, with 11 bases between. Per the germline V gene, CDR1 is SGHRS and CDR2 is YFSETQ. The CDR3 has 15 amino acids. The CDR3 bases are TGCGCCAGCAGCTTGACGGGACTGCTCAATCAGCCCCAGCATTTT. Translated: CASSLTGLLNQPQHF.

The J gene is TRBJ2-7, the V gene TRBV5-6; 11 positions agree with TRBD1. The germline CDR1 and CDR2 sequences are SGHDT and YYEEEE. The CDR3 spans 14 residues. V dropped 0 bases and J dropped 6; count of bases not matched to a gene: 2. In nucleotides, the CDR3 is TGTGCCAGCAGCTTGGTGGACAGGGGGCTCGAGCAGTACTTC. Translation: CASSLVDRGLEQYF.

The CDR3: CASSLEQFYNSPLHF. The CDR3 DNA reads TGTGCCAGCAGCTTAGAACAGTTCTATAATTCACCCCTCCACTTT. The chain links TRBV7-8 to TRBJ1-6, with D uncertain. The germline CDR1 and CDR2 sequences are SGHVS and FQNEAQ. V gave up 1 base and J gave up 3 bases, with 7 bases separating them. The CDR3 is made up of 15 amino acids.

V is TRBV28 and J is TRBJ1-5; D uncertain. The CDR3 sequence is 13 residues long. Trimming removed 5 bases at V and 5 bases at J, with 10 bases between. Germline CDR1 reads MDHEN; CDR2 reads SYDVKM. CDR3 in DNA: TGTGCCAGCAGTCCGGGGATCTATCAGCCCCAGCATTTT. Its translation: CASSPGIYQPQHF.

The chain is built from TRBV4-2 and TRBJ1-5; D not resolved. The germline gives CDR1 LGHNA, CDR2 YNFKEQ. The CDR3 covers 16 residues. The ends were cut back, 1 base at V and 4 bases at J, with 14 bases in the middle. The CDR3 sequence: CASSQAVQGRNQPQHF. Here the CDR3 DNA reads TGTGCCAGCAGCCAAGCGGTCCAAGGCAGGAATCAGCCCCAGCATTTT.

CDR3 amino acids: CASSASTPSTDTQYF. CDR3 bases: TGTGCCAGCAGTGCGTCTACGCCTAGCACAGATACGCAGTATTTT. The chain recombines TRBV2 with TRBJ2-3; D is ambiguous. The CDR3 consists of 15 residues. CDR1 is SNHLY, CDR2 FYNNEI, per germline. With 4 bases removed from V and 0 bases from J, the gap between germline ends came to 11 bases.

Only one count was recorded for this clone. The CDR3 region is CAIKGLADTGELFF. CDR3 in DNA: TGTGCCATCAAGGGACTAGCGGACACCGGGGAGCTGTTTTTT. This chain uses TRBV10-3 with TRBJ2-2; 11 nucleotides agree with TRBD2. The germline V gene encodes CDR1 ENHRY and CDR2 SYGVKD. V was clipped by 7 bases and J by 3 bases; unmatched bases: 1. This CDR3 is 14 amino acids long.

The chain employs TRBV6-5 and TRBJ2-7, with D maybe TRBD2 (5 bases). Between the trimmed V and J ends, which lost 4 bases and 0 bases, there was a span of 16 bases. The CDR3 runs 16 residues. Germline V gene sequence: CDR1 MNHEY, CDR2 SVGAGI. The CDR3 DNA follows: TGTGCCAGCAGTTCCCCCGGGAACGGGCCCTCCTACGAGCAGTACTTC. This codes for CASSSPGNGPSYEQYF.

The chain is built from TRBV5-6 and TRBJ2-7; 11 bases match TRBD2. J lost 7 bases, V lost 4 bases, and 7 bases had no gene match. CDR3 length equals 14 residues. Germline V lookup: CDR1 SGHDT, CDR2 YYEEEE. The CDR3 DNA reads TGTGCCAGCAGCGCACTAGCGGGGGAGGAAGAGCAGTACTTC. Protein: CASSALAGEEEQYF.

V is TRBV5-6 and J is TRBJ2-3; D perhaps matches TRBD1 (5 bases). Germline V gene data show CDR1 as SGHDT and CDR2 as YYEEEE. V gave up 3 bases and J gave up 6 bases, with 5 bases separating them. This CDR3 has 11 amino acids. CDR3 sequence (DNA): TGTGCCAGCAGCTACAGGGATACGCAGTATTTT. Protein: CASSYRDTQYF.